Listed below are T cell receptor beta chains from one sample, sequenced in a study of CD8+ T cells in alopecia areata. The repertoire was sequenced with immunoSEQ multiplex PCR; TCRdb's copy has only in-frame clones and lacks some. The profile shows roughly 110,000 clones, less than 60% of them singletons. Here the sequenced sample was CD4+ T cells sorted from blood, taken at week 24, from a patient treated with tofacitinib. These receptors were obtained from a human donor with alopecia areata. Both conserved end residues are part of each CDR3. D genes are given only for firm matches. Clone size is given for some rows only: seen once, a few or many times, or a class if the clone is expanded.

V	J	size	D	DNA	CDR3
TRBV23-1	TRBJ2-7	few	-	TGCGCCAGCAGTCCCCCCAGGTGGCCCTACGAGCAGTACTTC	CASSPPRWPYEQYF
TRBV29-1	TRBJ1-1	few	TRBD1	TGCAGCGTCGGGACAGGCCGACGAGCTTTCTTT	CSVGTGRRAFF
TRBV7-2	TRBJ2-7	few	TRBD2	TGTGCCAGCAGCTCCGCCCTAGCGGGGGGGGTCTACGAGCAGTACTTC	CASSSALAGGVYEQYF
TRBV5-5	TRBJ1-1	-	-	TGTGCCAGCAGCTTAGTGGCCCGCGCCACTGAAGCTTTCTTT	CASSLVARATEAFF
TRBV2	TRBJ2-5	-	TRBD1	TGTGCCAGCAGTCCGCTTGGGACAGACCAAGAGACCCAGTACTTC	CASSPLGTDQETQYF
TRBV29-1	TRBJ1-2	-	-	TGCAGCGTTGTCATGGGAGCCTCCTATGGCTACACCTTC	CSVVMGASYGYTF
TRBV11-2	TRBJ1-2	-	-	TGTGCCAGCAGCTTCGGGGGCTACTATGGCTACACCTTC	CASSFGGYYGYTF
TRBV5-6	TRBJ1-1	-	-	TGTGCCAGCAGCCCGCCCGGGAACACTGAAGCTTTCTTT	CASSPPGNTEAFF
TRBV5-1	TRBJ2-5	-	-	TGCGCCAGCAGCTTGGATGGACTGGGGCAAGAGACCCAGTACTTC	CASSLDGLGQETQYF
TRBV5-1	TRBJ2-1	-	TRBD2	TGCGCCAGCAGCTTTAGCGGGGGAAACGCCAATGAGCAGTTCTTC	CASSFSGGNANEQFF
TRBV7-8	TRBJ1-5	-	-	TGTGCCAGCAGCTTATTAGGCCATCAGCCCCAGCATTTT	CASSLLGHQPQHF
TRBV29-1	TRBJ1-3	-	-	TGCAGCGTTGATCCAGGGGAAGGAAACACCATATATTTT	CSVDPGEGNTIYF
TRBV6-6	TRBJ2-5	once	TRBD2	TGTGCCAGCAGTTACCAGCGGGGGTACCAAGAGACCCAGTACTTC	CASSYQRGYQETQYF
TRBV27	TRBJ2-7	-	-	TGTGCCAGCAGTTTACCGCTCTTGGGGGGCGGCCCGAGGGGGGAGCAGTACTTC	CASSLPLLGGGPRGEQYF
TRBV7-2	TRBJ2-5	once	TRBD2	TGTGCCAGCAGCTTCTCGGGGGGAGGAAAGGACCAGTACTTC	CASSFSGGGKDQYF
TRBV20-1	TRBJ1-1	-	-	TGCAGTGCTAAGCCGAACACTGAAGCTTTCTTT	CSAKPNTEAFF
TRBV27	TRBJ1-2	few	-	TGTGCCAGCAGTTTAACGCCGGGGAGTTATGGCTACACCTTC	CASSLTPGSYGYTF
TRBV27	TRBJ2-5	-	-	TGTGCCAGCAGTTTATCACGGGGACAAGAGACCCAGTACTTC	CASSLSRGQETQYF
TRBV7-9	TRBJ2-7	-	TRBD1	TGTGCCAGCAGCTCATTCCCCGGGACAGGCCTCTCCTACGAGCAGTACTTC	CASSSFPGTGLSYEQYF
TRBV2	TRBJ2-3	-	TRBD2	TGTGCCAGCAGCATGTTTCCGGGGGGGGACACAGATACGCAGTATTTT	CASSMFPGGDTDTQYF
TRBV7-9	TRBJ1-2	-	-	TGTGCCAGCAGCCCAGATCCAGGAAACTATGGCTACACCTTC	CASSPDPGNYGYTF
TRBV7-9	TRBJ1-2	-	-	TGTGCCAGCAGCTTAGCGTCGGATGGCTACACCTTC	CASSLASDGYTF
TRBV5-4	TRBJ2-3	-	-	TGTGCCAGCAGCCCGGGCGGCGGGGGATCCCAGGGGACGCAGTATTTT	CASSPGGGGSQGTQYF
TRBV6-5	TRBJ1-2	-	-	TGTGCCAGCAGTTACTCGAGGTTTGGACAACTCTATGGCTACACCTTC	CASSYSRFGQLYGYTF
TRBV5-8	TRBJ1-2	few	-	TGTGCCAGCAGTCAAACAGGGCCACACTATGGCTACACCTTC	CASSQTGPHYGYTF
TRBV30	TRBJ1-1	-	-	TGTGCCTGGAGTTACCCCGATCGGGGGACTGAAGCTTTCTTT	CAWSYPDRGTEAFF
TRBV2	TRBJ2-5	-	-	TGTGCCAGCAGTGTACAGGGTCAAGAGACCCAGTACTTC	CASSVQGQETQYF
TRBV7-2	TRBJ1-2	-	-	TGTGCCAGCAGCTTAGCGTATCGAGGATCTGACTATGGCTACACCTTC	CASSLAYRGSDYGYTF
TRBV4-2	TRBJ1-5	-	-	TGTGCCAGCAGCCAAGATCAGGGGCTGAATCAGCCCCAGCATTTT	CASSQDQGLNQPQHF
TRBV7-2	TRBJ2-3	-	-	TGTGCCAGCAGCGGGGGACACCCGAGCACAGATACGCAGTATTTT	CASSGGHPSTDTQYF
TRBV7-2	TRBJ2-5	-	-	TGTGCCAGCAGCGACTGGGCCCAGGGGGAGACCCAGTACTTC	CASSDWAQGETQYF
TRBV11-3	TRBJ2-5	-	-	TGTGCCAGCAGCTTAAATCCGGACGGGGGGACCCAGTACTTC	CASSLNPDGGTQYF
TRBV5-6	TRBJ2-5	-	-	TGTGCCAGCAGCTTAAGGGGTTTAGGGCAAGAGACCCAGTACTTC	CASSLRGLGQETQYF
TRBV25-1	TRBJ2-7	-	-	TGTGCCAGCAGAACAGGTGGCTACGAGCAGTACTTC	CASRTGGYEQYF
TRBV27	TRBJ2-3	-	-	TGTGCCAGCAGTTTTAGCGGCGGTACGCAGTATTTT	CASSFSGGTQYF
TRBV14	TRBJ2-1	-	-	TGTGCCAGCAGCCTCCAGAGTCCCTCGCGTAATGAGCAGTTCTTC	CASSLQSPSRNEQFF
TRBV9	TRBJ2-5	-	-	TGTGCCAGCAGCGTAGGGGAGAGGCAGACCCAGTACTTC	CASSVGERQTQYF
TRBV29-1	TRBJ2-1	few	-	TGCAGCGTGGGGTCTGAGCAGTTCTTC	CSVGSEQFF
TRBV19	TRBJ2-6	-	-	TGTGCCAGTAGTATGTTCTCCGGGGCCAACGTCCTGACTTTC	CASSMFSGANVLTF
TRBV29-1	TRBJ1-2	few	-	TGCAGCGTTGGGTCAGCGAACTATGGCTACACCTTC	CSVGSANYGYTF
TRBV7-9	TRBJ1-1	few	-	TGTGCCAGCAGCTTGGACGTGGGGACTGAAGCTTTCTTT	CASSLDVGTEAFF